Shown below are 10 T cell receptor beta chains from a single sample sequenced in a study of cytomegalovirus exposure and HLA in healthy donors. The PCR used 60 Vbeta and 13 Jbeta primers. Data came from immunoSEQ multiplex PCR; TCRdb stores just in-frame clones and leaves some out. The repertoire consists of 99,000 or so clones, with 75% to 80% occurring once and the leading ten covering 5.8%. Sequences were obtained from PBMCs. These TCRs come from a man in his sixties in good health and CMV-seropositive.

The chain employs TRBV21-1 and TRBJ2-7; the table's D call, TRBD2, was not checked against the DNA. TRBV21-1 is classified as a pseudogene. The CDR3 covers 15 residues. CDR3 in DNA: TGTGCCAGGGATGAAAAGGGGGGGAGCTCCTACGAGCAGTACTTC. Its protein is CARDEKGGSSYEQYF.

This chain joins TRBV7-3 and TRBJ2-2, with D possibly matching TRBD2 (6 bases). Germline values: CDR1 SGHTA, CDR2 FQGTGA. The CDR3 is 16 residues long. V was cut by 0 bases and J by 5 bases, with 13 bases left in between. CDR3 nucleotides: TGTGCCAGCAGCTTAACTTTTGTTGGGGGGACCGGGGAGCTGTTTTTT. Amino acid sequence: CASSLTFVGGTGELFF.

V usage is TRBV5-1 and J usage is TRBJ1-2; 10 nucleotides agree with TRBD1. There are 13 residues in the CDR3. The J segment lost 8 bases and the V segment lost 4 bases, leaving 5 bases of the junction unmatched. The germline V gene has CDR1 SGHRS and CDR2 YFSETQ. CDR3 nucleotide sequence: TGCGCCAGCAGCCCAGGACAGGGGGACGGCTACACCTTC. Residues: CASSPGQGDGYTF.

In DNA, the CDR3 is TGCGCCAGCAGCCAAGGCCCCACTTCGGAGCAGTTCTTC. This sequence encodes CASSQGPTSEQFF. The chain carries TRBV4-3 and TRBJ2-1; D remains ambiguous. The CDR3 extends over 13 amino acids. Germline V CDR1 and CDR2: LGHNA, YSLEER. The ends were cut back, 1 base at V and 10 bases at J, with 11 bases in the middle.

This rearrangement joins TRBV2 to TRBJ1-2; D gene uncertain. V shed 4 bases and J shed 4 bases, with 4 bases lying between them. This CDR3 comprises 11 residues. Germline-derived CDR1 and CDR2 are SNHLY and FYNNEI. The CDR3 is CASSAGYGYTF. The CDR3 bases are TGTGCCAGCAGTGCCGGCTATGGCTACACCTTC.

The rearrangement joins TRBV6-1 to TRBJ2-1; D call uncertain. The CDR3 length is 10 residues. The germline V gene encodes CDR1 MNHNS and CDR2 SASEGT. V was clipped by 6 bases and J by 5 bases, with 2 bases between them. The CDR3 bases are TGTGCCAGCAGCAACAATGAGCAGTTCTTC. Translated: CASSNNEQFF.

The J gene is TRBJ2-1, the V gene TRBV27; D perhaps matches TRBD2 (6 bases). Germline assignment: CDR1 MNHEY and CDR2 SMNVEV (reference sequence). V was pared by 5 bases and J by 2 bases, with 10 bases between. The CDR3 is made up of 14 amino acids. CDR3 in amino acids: CASSIGTAYNEQFF. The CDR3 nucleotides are TGTGCCAGCAGTATCGGGACTGCCTACAATGAGCAGTTCTTC.

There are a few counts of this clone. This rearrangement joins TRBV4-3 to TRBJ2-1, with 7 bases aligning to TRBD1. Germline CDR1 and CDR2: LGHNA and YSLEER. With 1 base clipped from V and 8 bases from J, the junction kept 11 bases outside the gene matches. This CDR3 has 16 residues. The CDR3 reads CASSQVGTASIDEQFF. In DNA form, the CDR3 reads TGCGCCAGCAGCCAAGTCGGGACAGCTTCAATAGATGAGCAGTTCTTC.

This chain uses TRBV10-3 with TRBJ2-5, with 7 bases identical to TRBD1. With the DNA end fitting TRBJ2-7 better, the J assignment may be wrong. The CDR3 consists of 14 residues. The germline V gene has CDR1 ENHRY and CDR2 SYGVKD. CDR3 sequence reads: CAIGNRGDSYEQYF. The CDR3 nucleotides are TGTGCCATCGGTAACAGGGGTGATTCCTACGAGCAGTACTTC.

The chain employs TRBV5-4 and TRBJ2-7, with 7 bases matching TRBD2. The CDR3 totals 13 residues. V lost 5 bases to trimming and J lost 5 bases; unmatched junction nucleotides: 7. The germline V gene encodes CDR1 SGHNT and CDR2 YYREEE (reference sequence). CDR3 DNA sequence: TGTGCCAGCAGTCCAATGGGGGGGAACGAGCAGTACTTC. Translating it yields CASSPMGGNEQYF.